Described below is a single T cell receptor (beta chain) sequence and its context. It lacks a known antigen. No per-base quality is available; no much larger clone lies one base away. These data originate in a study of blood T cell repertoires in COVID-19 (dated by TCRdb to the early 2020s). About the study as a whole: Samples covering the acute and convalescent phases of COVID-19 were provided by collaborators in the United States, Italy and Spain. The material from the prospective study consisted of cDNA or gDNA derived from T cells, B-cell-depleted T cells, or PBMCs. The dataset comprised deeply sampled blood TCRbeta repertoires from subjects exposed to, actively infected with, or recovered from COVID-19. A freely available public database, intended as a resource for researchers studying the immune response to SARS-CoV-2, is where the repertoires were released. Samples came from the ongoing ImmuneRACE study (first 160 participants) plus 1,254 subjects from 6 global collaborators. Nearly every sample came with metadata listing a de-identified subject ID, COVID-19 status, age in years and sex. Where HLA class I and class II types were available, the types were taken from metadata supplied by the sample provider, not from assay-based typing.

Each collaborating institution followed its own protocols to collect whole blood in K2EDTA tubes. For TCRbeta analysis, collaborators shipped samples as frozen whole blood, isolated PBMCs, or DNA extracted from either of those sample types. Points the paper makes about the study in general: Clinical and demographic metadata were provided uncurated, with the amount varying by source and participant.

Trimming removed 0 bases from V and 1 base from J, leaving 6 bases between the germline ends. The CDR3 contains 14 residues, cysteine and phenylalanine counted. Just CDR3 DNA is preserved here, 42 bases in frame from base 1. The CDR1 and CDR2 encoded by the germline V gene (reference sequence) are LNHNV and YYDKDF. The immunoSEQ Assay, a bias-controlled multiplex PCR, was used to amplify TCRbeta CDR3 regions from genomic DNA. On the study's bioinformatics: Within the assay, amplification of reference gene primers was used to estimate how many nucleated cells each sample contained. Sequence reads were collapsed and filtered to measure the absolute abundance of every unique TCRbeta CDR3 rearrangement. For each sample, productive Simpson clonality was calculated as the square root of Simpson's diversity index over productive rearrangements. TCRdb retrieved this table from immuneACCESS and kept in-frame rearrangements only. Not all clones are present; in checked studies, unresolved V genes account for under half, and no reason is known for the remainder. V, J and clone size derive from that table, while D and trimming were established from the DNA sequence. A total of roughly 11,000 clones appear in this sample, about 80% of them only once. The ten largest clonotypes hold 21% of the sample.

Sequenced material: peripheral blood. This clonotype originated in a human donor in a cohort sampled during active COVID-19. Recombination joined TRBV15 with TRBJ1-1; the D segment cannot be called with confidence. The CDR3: CATSRDPGNTEAFF. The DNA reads TGTGCCACCAGCAGAGATCCCGGGAACACTGAAGCTTTCTTT.